Included here is one T cell receptor beta chain sequence, with context. Its antigen is not identified. This CDR3 has 17 residues. The germline V gene encodes CDR1 SGDLS and CDR2 YYNGEE. J gave up 0 bases and V 4 bases, and 9 bases lay outside the gene matches. The data stem from a study of a mutant IDH1 vaccine in newly diagnosed glioma. At the level of the study: Patients began vaccination 4-6 weeks after radiotherapy alone, or with temozolomide cycles. Earlier care involved radiotherapy, temozolomide, or both, and the majority received both. An approximately 62% male, 37.5% female split and a mean age of around 37 years characterized treated patients.

Assay: immunoSEQ multiplex PCR; the TCRdb copy retains only in-frame clones and omits some. The sample has tens of thousands of clones; around 80% are singletons. Indicated time point: week 47, end of study. The investigators gave 300 ug of mutant IDH1 20-mer peptide in each vaccine dose, together with topical imiquimod. The TCR sequence derives from a man aged 35 to 55 with glioma. Some clones in this sample may be carry-over from other donors' samples. Specimen: PBMCs, collected from a glioma patient whose treatment included an IDH1 peptide vaccine. This chain connects TRBV9 to TRBJ2-2; 7 nucleotides agree with TRBD2. CDR3 protein: CASSPKERGSNTGELFF. The CDR3 DNA reads TGTGCCAGCAGCCCCAAGGAGCGGGGCTCGAACACCGGGGAGCTGTTTTTT.